The present TCR beta chain was sequenced within a study of cytomegalovirus exposure and HLA in healthy donors. Study-wide results and caveats: Per a later analysis, HLA-associated TCR beta chains showed more clonal expansion than other, equally common TCR beta chains. Accounts indicate the classifier identified cytomegalovirus status with strong specificity and sensitivity. A cluster of highly shared sequence variants was likely a sequencing artifact. In a later analysis, DRB1 alleles had the most associated TCRs; HLA-C alleles the fewest.

CDR1 SEHNR and CDR2 FQNEAQ come from the germline V gene (reference sequence). The V end lost 3 bases, the J end lost 1 base, and 15 bases lay between the germline ends. The CDR3 runs 16 residues. As concerns this clone: Antigen: not known.

Researchers ran the PCR with 60 Vbeta and 13 Jbeta primers. Sequenced by immunoSEQ multiplex PCR; TCRdb stores in-frame clones only, minus some. The sample yields 150,000 to 200,000 clones, around 80% seen once. The TCR comes from a woman aged 40 to 50 in good health and CMV-seronegative. The material sequenced was PBMCs. This rearrangement joins TRBV7-9 to TRBJ2-5; D uncertain. The CDR3 DNA is TGTGCCAGCAGCTTGTTTTTGGTACCCGGCCAAGAGACCCAGTACTTC. This gives the protein CASSLFLVPGQETQYF.